Below, one TCR beta chain is given with its context. Its antigen is still unknown. The record has no base qualities; no much larger clone is one base away. The data belong to a study of blood T cell repertoires in COVID-19 (TCRdb year 2020). Regarding the complete study: Samples from collaborators originated in the United States, Italy and Spain and spanned both the acute and convalescent phases of COVID-19. The material from the prospective study consisted of cDNA or gDNA derived from T cells, B-cell-depleted T cells, or PBMCs. Deeply sampled blood TCRbeta repertoires from subjects exposed to, actively infected with, or recovered from COVID-19 were included in the dataset. The repertoires were released in a freely available public database intended as a resource for research on the immune response to SARS-CoV-2. The samples were drawn from two sources: the first 160 participants of the ongoing ImmuneRACE study, and 1,254 subjects contributed by 6 global collaborators. Nearly every sample came with metadata listing a de-identified subject ID, COVID-19 status, age in years and sex. HLA class I and class II types, where available, came from metadata supplied by the sample provider rather than from assay-based typing. Points the paper makes about the study in general: The quantity of clinical and demographic metadata differed by source and by participant and was supplied without curation.

The immunoSEQ Assay, a bias-controlled multiplex PCR, was used to amplify TCRbeta CDR3 regions from genomic DNA. Under the source paper's analysis protocol: Nucleated cell counts per sample were estimated from amplification of reference gene primers within the assay. To quantify the absolute abundance of each unique TCRbeta CDR3 rearrangement, sequence reads were collapsed and filtered. For each sample, productive Simpson clonality was calculated as the square root of Simpson's diversity index over productive rearrangements. The clones in this table, taken by TCRdb from immuneACCESS, are in-frame only. Not every clone is retained; where verified, under half of the shortfall comes from an unresolved V gene, and the cause of the rest is unknown. That table is the source of V, J and clone size, and D and trimming were worked out from the DNA. The sample includes hundreds of thousands of clones, with around 86% observed a single time. The leading ten clones occupy roughly 5.3% of the sample.

In the prospective study, participants were roughly 18 to 100 years old, resided in about two dozen geographic areas of the United States, and were enrolled through a virtual design. In the prospective study, cohorts were assigned on the basis of participant-reported clinical history obtained from a screening survey and a study questionnaire. ImmuneRACE Cohort 3 recovered participants were defined by two consecutive negative NP/OP PCR tests, healthcare professional clearance, or symptom resolution. Each participant in the prospective study had whole blood, serum and a nasopharyngeal or oropharyngeal swab collected by mobile phlebotomists. Additional blood draws and questionnaires over an approximately 2-month period could optionally be provided by prospective study participants. Before DNA extraction, blood samples from the prospective study were shipped at room temperature or frozen. V is clipped by 9 bases and J by 0 bases, and the sequence between their germline boundaries is 17 bases long. Per the germline V gene, KGHDR is the CDR1 and SFDVKD is the CDR2. From its cysteine to its phenylalanine, the CDR3 spans 17 amino acids. Kept here is only the CDR3 DNA, which spans 51 bases and is read in frame from base 1.

The sequenced material came from PBMCs or T cells enriched from blood (not recorded which). The V gene is TRBV24-1 and the J gene is TRBJ2-6; TRBD1 could be the D gene, as 6 bases match. This clonotype was sampled from a man between 60 and 75 years old who had recovered from COVID-19. The CDR3 in this case is CATQKTGFPSGANVLTF. In nucleotide form, the sequence is TGTGCCACCCAAAAGACAGGATTTCCCTCTGGGGCCAACGTCCTGACTTTC.